The 16 T cell receptor beta chains given below trace back to one sample, sequenced in a study of early T cells in non-severe SARS-CoV-2 infection. MiXCR, run by TCRdb on the 5' RACE reads, gives a single entry per CDR3 protein. Among 25,000 to 35,000 distinct CDR3 sequences listed, approximately 5% were seen once. Sample: whole blood. These receptors were collected from an adult who was a healthcare worker with PCR-confirmed SARS-CoV-2 infection or an uninfected control (not recorded which).

The CDR3 nucleotides are TGTGCCAGCAGATACATGGACGGAATTAACTATGGCTACACCTTC. It is translated as CASRYMDGINYGYTF. V gene TRBV7-2 combines with J gene TRBJ1-2; D ambiguous. CDR1 and CDR2 (germline): SGHTA, FQGNSA. With 6 bases removed from V and 1 base from J, the gap between germline ends came to 15 bases. This CDR3 has 15 amino acids.

This clonotype was recorded many times. This sequence joins TRBV13 and TRBJ1-2; tentatively, D is TRBD1 (5 bases). CDR3 length: 14 residues. The germline gives CDR1 PRHDT, CDR2 FYEKMQ (reference sequence). The V and J ends lost 3 bases and 6 bases respectively, with 14 bases between them. In DNA form, the CDR3 reads TGTGCCAGCAGCTTGTCTGCGGGGGATAATGGCTACACCTTC. Encoded protein: CASSLSAGDNGYTF.

In its sample, this clonotype was seen many times. The chain links TRBV19 to TRBJ2-3; D not certain. V was shortened by 8 bases and J by 0 bases, with 12 bases between the two germline ends. Looked up from germline, CDR1 is LNHDA and CDR2 is SQIVND (reference sequence). The CDR3 is made up of 14 amino acids. CDR3 sequence (DNA): TGTGCCAGTGGCGAAGGTGCTAGCACAGATACGCAGTATTTT. It is translated as CASGEGASTDTQYF.

This clonotype was recorded a few times. This chain uses TRBV5-5 with TRBJ1-5; TRBD1 matches at 8 bases. Germline V gives CDR1 SGHKS, CDR2 YYEKEE (reference sequence). The CDR3 totals 14 residues. The V gene end was trimmed by 3 bases and the J gene end by 6 bases; junction bases not matched to a gene: 5. This CDR3 is CASSSGQGPQPQHF. Here the CDR3 DNA reads TGTGCCAGCAGCTCCGGACAGGGTCCTCAGCCCCAGCATTTT.

At least ten counts were recorded for this clonotype. The V call is TRBV7-8, the J call TRBJ2-1; possibly TRBD1 for D (6 bases). Trimming cost V 6 bases and J 3 bases, with 12 bases left between them. The CDR3 consists of 14 residues. Germline V lookup: CDR1 SGHVS, CDR2 FQNEAQ. The CDR3 DNA reads TGTGCCAGCAGTCCAAACAGGGACTACAATGAGCAGTTCTTC. Amino acids: CASSPNRDYNEQFF.

Only a few counts were recorded for this clonotype. Just one base apart from a much larger clone, this may be a read error. The chain uses TRBV7-9 and TRBJ1-2; D remains ambiguous. With 2 bases removed from V and 10 bases from J, the gap between germline ends came to 11 bases. CDR1 and CDR2 (germline): SEHNR, FQNEAQ (reference sequence). CDR3 length: 12 residues. CDR3 DNA: TGTGCCAGCAGCTTAAACGGTCCCGACTACACCTTC. Encoded protein: CASSLNGPDYTF.

At least ten counts were recorded for this clonotype. J is TRBJ2-3 and V is TRBV28; D uncertain. Germline V CDR1 and CDR2: MDHEN, SYDVKM. Trimming left V 6 bases short and J 3 bases short, with 10 bases between. CDR3 size: 13 residues. This chain's CDR3 is CASSKPVTDTQYF. CDR3 bases: TGTGCCAGCAGCAAACCTGTGACAGATACGCAGTATTTT.

This clonotype was counted ten times or more. The chain is built from TRBV6-2 or TRBV6-3 and TRBJ2-1; 7 bases line up with TRBD2. CDR1 is MNHEY and CDR2 is SVGEGT in the germline V gene. The CDR3 is 17 amino acids. The V and J ends lost 2 bases and 4 bases, in that order; junction bases with no gene match: 11. CDR3 in DNA: TGTGCCAGCAGTTACGGGAGCGGGCTAGCGGTGTACAATGAGCAGTTCTTC. Protein: CASSYGSGLAVYNEQFF.

In nucleotides, the CDR3 is TGTGCCAGCAGCCGCTTTGCGGACAGGTATAATTCACCCCTCCACTTT. Its protein product is CASSRFADRYNSPLHF. The chain is built from TRBV5-5 and TRBJ1-6; 7 bases are a match to TRBD1. The CDR3 is made up of 16 amino acids. The V segment lost 4 bases and the J segment 4 bases; nucleotides outside the gene matches: 8. Per germline, CDR1 SGHKS and CDR2 YYEKEE (reference sequence). Full variable domain (outside the CDR3, taken from reference TRBV5-5 and TRBJ1-6): DAGVTQSPTHLIKTRGQQVTLRCSPISGHKSVSWYQQVLGQGPQFIFQYYEKEERGRGNFPDRFSARQFPNYSSELNVNALLLGDSALYLCASSRFADRYNSPLHFGNGTRLTVT.

Only a few counts were recorded for this clonotype. J is TRBJ1-2 and V is TRBV6-5; no definite D call. Trimming cost V 0 bases and J 0 bases, with 8 bases left between them. This CDR3 region has 15 residues. Germline V gene lookup returns CDR1 MNHEY and CDR2 SVGAGI. This CDR3 is CASSYSIAANYGYTF. In DNA form, the CDR3 reads TGTGCCAGCAGTTACTCGATTGCAGCTAACTATGGCTACACCTTC.

Ten or more counts support this clonotype. This rearrangement joins TRBV7-2 to TRBJ2-3; 12 nucleotides agree with TRBD2. CDR1 SGHTA and CDR2 FQGNSA come from the germline V gene. V lost 1 base to trimming and J lost 5 bases; unmatched junction nucleotides: 7. The CDR3 sequence is 17 residues long. In DNA, the CDR3 is TGTGCCAGCAGCTTAGGGCTAGCGGGGGGGCCCATAGATACGCAGTATTTT. Its translation is CASSLGLAGGPIDTQYF.

This clonotype was recorded at least ten times. The chain joins TRBV18 to TRBJ2-1, with D perhaps matching TRBD1 (6 bases). Germline V gene data show CDR1 as KGHSH and CDR2 as LQKENI. The CDR3 has 15 amino acids. Trimming pared 2 bases from V and 7 bases from J, leaving 15 bases between. The CDR3 DNA reads TGTGCCAGCTCACCAACGCAGGGACAACAAAATGAGCAGTTCTTC. It translates to CASSPTQGQQNEQFF.

This sequence joins TRBV5-1 and TRBJ2-3, with D unresolved. V lost 0 bases to trimming and J lost 2 bases, with 10 bases between them. CDR1 and CDR2 from the germline V gene are SGHRS and YFSETQ. The CDR3 is 15 residues long. As DNA, the CDR3 is TGCGCCAGCAGCTTGGAACGGTCCCCCACAGATACGCAGTATTTT. Its protein is CASSLERSPTDTQYF.

This clonotype was seen ten or more times. This CDR3 is CASSSGTGSETQYF. In nucleotides, the CDR3 is TGTGCCAGCAGTAGCGGGACAGGGTCCGAGACCCAGTACTTC. V and J are TRBV6-2 or TRBV6-3 and TRBJ2-5; TRBD1 agrees at 9 bases. This CDR3 contains 14 residues. Germline V CDR1 and CDR2: MNHEY, SVGEGT. The junction had 6 bases not matched to a gene; V was cut back by 5 bases and J by 5 bases.

This clonotype was counted between two and nine times. The chain joins TRBV7-2 to TRBJ2-7; no clear D gene. Trimming took off 1 base at V and 3 bases at J, with 4 bases between the two ends. The CDR3 has 12 amino acids. Germline loops: CDR1 SGHTA, CDR2 FQGNSA. The CDR3 sequence is CASSLEVYEQYF. In nucleotides, the CDR3 is TGTGCCAGCAGCTTAGAAGTCTACGAGCAGTACTTC.

This clonotype was seen many times. This chain joins TRBV5-1 and TRBJ2-7; 9 bases match TRBD1. V gave up 7 bases and J gave up 4 bases; unmatched junction bases: 9. The CDR3 sequence is 14 residues long. Germline assignment: CDR1 SGHRS and CDR2 YFSETQ. The CDR3, as DNA: TGCGCCAGCTCTACCGGGACAGGGTCGTACGAGCAGTACTTC. Translating gives CASSTGTGSYEQYF.